The present T cell receptor beta chain was sequenced within a study of OX40 agonist ivuxolimab in advanced cancers. The wider study: Three patients responded partially, comprising one with hepatocellular carcinoma and two with cutaneous melanoma. Study-wide findings and caveats: CD8+ T cells were the subset that, on average, had more expanded clones than CD4+.

In regard to this clone: Its antigen remains unknown.

Clones were read by immunoSEQ multiplex PCR, and TCRdb kept only the in-frame ones, dropping some. The sample consists of some 35,000 clones, 60% to 85% of them appearing once. The CDR3 spans 15 residues. After removal of 6 bases from V and 2 bases from J, the junction contained 10 bases not matched to a gene. CDR1 and CDR2 from the germline V gene are MNHEY and SMNVEV (reference sequence). The investigators sampled blood at baseline, at cycle 4 day 1, and at cycle 7 day 1. The sample was CD4+ or CD8+ T cells sorted from blood, taken in a trial of the OX40 agonist ivuxolimab. This receptor was identified in an adult with an advanced solid tumor such as melanoma, head and neck, liver or kidney cancer. V gene TRBV27 combines with J gene TRBJ2-7; 7 positions match TRBD1. The chain's CDR3 is CASSLRQGEPYEQYF. CDR3 bases: TGTGCCAGCAGCTTACGGCAGGGGGAGCCCTACGAGCAGTACTTC.